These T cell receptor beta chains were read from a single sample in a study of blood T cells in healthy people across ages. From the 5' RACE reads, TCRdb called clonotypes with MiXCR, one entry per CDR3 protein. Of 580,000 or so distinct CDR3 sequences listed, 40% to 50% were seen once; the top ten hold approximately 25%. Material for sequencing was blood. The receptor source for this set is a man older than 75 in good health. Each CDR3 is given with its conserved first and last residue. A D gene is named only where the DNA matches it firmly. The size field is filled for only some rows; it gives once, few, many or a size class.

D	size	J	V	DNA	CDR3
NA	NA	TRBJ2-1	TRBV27	TGTGCCAGCAGTCCCCTTAGGGGATTGAATGAGCAGTTCTTC	CASSPLRGLNEQFF
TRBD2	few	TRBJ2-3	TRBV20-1	TGCAGTGCTAGGCTTCCAGCGGGAGGTTTGACAGATACGCAGTATTTT	CSARLPAGGLTDTQYF
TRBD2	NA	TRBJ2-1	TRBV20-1	TGCAGTGCTCAAGCGGGAGTAGGTGGCGATGAGCAGTTCTTC	CSAQAGVGGDEQFF
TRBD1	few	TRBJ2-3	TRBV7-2	TGTGCCAGCAGCTTAGAAGTGGGACAGGTCAGCACAGATACGCAGTATTTT	CASSLEVGQVSTDTQYF
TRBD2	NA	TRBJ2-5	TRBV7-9	TGTGCCATACGCTGGGGGGGTTTCGGTGAGCAGTACTTC	CAIRWGGFGEQYF
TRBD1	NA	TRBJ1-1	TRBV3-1	TGTGCCAGCAGCCTAGGGACAGGGAGGACTGAAGCTTTCTTT	CASSLGTGRTEAFF
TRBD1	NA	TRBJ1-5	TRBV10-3	TGTGCCATCAGCGGACAGGGACTCAATCAGCCCCAGCATTTT	CAISGQGLNQPQHF
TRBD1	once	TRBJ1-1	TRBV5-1	TGCGCCAGCAGCTGGGCTACAGGGGGGTACGTTTTCTTT	CASSWATGGYVFF
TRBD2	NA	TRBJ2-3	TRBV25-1	TGTGCCAGCAGTGGTCTTCCTAGCGGGGGGCGCACAGATACGCAGTATTTT	CASSGLPSGGRTDTQYF
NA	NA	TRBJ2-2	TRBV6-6	TGTGCCAGCAGTTACTCGACTACAGGGGGGGCCGGGGAGCTGTTTTTT	CASSYSTTGGAGELFF
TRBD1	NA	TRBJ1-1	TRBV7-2	TGTGCCAGCAGCCGAGGGGGCCCGGGCGGTACGAAGGCTTTCTTT	CASSRGGPGGTKAFF
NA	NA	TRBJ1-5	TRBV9	TGTGCCAGCAGCGTAGGCGCCGGACATCAGCCCCAGCATTTT	CASSVGAGHQPQHF
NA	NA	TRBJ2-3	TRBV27	TGTGCCAGCAGTCCTTCTGACGCGGGGGCTAGCACAGATACGCAGTATTTT	CASSPSDAGASTDTQYF
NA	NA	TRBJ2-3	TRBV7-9	TGTGCCAGCAGCTTTTTAGCCCAGCGCACAGATACGCAGTATTTT	CASSFLAQRTDTQYF
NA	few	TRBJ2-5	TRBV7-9	TGTGCCAGCAGCTTTCGCTCCGACAACAGAATTCAAGAGACCCAGTACTTC	CASSFRSDNRIQETQYF
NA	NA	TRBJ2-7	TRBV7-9	TGTGCCAGCACCCGACAGTCATCCTCCCACGAGCAGTACTTC	CASTRQSSSHEQYF
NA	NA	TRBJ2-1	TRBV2	TGTGCCAGCAGTGACGGGCGGTACCAAGAGACCCAGTTCTTC	CASSDGRYQETQFF
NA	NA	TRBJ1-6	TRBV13	TGTGCCAGCAGCTTAAGTCGGCCAGGCTCTGTGTCCCTCCACTTT	CASSLSRPGSVSLHF
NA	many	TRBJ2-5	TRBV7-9	TGTACCAGCAGCCGTAACTCTCAAGCTTGGGGAAAAGAGACCCAGTACTTC	CTSSRNSQAWGKETQYF
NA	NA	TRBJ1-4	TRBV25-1	TGTGCCAGCAGTGAATATCGGGGAAAGGCTAATGAAAAACTGTTTTTT	CASSEYRGKANEKLFF
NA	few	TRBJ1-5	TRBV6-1	TGTGCCAGCAGCCGTCAGGGAGATCATAGCAATCAGCCCCAGCATTTT	CASSRQGDHSNQPQHF
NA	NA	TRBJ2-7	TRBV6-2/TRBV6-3	TGTGCCAGCAGTTTGATAGCAGGAGGATACGAGCAGTACTTC	CASSLIAGGYEQYF
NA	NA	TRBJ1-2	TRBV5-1	TGCGCCAGCAGCTTGGCCGTAAGCAATATTCATGGCTACACCTTC	CASSLAVSNIHGYTF
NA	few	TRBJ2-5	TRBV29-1	TGCAGTACCCGGGCCGGGACAACCCAAGAGACCCAGTACTTC	CSTRAGTTQETQYF
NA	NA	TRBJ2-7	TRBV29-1	TGCAGCGGTGGGTTAGCGGACGAGCAGTACTTC	CSGGLADEQYF
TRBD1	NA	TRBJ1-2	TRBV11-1	TGTGCCAGCAGCCGAACAGGGGGCGATGGCTACACCTTC	CASSRTGGDGYTF
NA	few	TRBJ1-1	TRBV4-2	TGTGCCAGCAGCCAAGATCTATGGGGCACTGAAGCTTTCTTT	CASSQDLWGTEAFF
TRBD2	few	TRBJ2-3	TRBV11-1	TGTGCCAGCAGCTTCGGACAGTTGACTAGCGGGAGTCAAAAAGTGGCAGATACGCAGTATTTT	CASSFGQLTSGSQKVADTQYF
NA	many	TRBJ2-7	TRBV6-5	TGTGCCAGCAGTTACTCGGGACACTCGGTCGGCTACGAGCAGTACTTC	CASSYSGHSVGYEQYF
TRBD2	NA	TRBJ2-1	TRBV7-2	TGTGCCAGCAGCACAACTAGCGGGGGGGTCAATGAGCAGTTCTTC	CASSTTSGGVNEQFF
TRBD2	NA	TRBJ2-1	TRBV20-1	TGCAGTGCTAGATATCAGACTAGCGGGAGCGGCGAGCAGTTCTTC	CSARYQTSGSGEQFF
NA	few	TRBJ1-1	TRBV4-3	TGCGCCAGCAGCCAAGTTTGGCTGGAGAACACTGAAGCTTTCTTT	CASSQVWLENTEAFF
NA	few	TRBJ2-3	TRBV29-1	TGCAGCGCCGCCGCCGGGGCAGATACGCAGTATTTT	CSAAAGADTQYF
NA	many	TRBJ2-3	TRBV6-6	TGTGCCAGCAGTTACGAGGCTAGCCCCACAGATACGCAGTATTTT	CASSYEASPTDTQYF
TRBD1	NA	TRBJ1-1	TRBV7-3	TGTGCCAGCAGCCCTGGACAGGGCCGGACTGAAGCTTTCTTT	CASSPGQGRTEAFF
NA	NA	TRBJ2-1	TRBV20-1	TGCAGTGCTAGGCCCCCGCTAGCTCCAACCGGGAGTGAGCAGTTCTTC	CSARPPLAPTGSEQFF
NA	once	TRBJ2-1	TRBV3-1	TGTGCCAGCAGCCAAGGGCACGTGACGGGCAATGAGCAGTTCTTC	CASSQGHVTGNEQFF
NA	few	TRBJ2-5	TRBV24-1	TGTGCCACCAGTGCCCCCACCGGGGGTCTACAGTACCAAGAGACCCAGTACTTC	CATSAPTGGLQYQETQYF
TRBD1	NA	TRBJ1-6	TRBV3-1	TGTGCCAGCAGCCAAGGAAGGACAGGGGGCGACAATTCACCCCTCCACTTT	CASSQGRTGGDNSPLHF
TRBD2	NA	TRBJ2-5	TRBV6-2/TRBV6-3	TGTGCCAGCAGTTCTCCGGGACTAGCGGGGGAGTACCAAGAGACCCAGTACTTC	CASSSPGLAGEYQETQYF
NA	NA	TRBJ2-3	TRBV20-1	TGCAGTGCTAGTGGACCCCAGGGCAGAGTCAGCACAGATACGCAGTATTTT	CSASGPQGRVSTDTQYF
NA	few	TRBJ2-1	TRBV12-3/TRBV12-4	TGTGCCAGCAGGGAAGGGTACAATGAGCAGTTCTTC	CASREGYNEQFF
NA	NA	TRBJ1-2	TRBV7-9	TGTGCCAGCAGCGTTAAACAGGACATAGATGGCTACACCTTC	CASSVKQDIDGYTF
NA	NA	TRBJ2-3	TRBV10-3	TGTGCCATCAGTGTGGGGGTTAGCACAGATACGCAGTATTTT	CAISVGVSTDTQYF
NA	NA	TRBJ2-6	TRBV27	TGTGCCAGCAGTTTATTGGCCCCGATCTCTGGGGCCAACGTCCTGACTTTC	CASSLLAPISGANVLTF
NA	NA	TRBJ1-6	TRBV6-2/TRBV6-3	TGTGCCAGCGGTCCGAACTTAGTCGGGTATAATTCACCCCTCCACTTT	CASGPNLVGYNSPLHF
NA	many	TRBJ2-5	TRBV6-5	TGTGCCAGCCGCCCGTTGGGCCGAGAAGAGACCCAGTACTTC	CASRPLGREETQYF